Following are 20 T cell receptor beta chains from one sample sequenced in a study of T cells in localized non-small cell lung cancer. Assay: immunoSEQ multiplex PCR; the TCRdb copy retains only in-frame clones and omits some. Of under 2,500 clones listed, approximately 18% were seen once; the top ten hold around an eighth. Sequencing used normal lung tissue next to the tumor, obtained before any cancer treatment. These receptors all come from a male donor at least 60 years old with stage I non-small cell lung cancer.

This clone has only a few counts. The V and J genes are TRBV11-3 and TRBJ1-2, with no clear D. Germline values: CDR1 SGHNT, CDR2 YENEEA. Trimming pared 8 bases from V and 5 bases from J, leaving 18 bases between. The CDR3 totals 14 residues. The CDR3 loop reads CASAPFISEYGYTF. The DNA of the CDR3 is TGTGCCAGCGCTCCGTTTATCTCAGAATATGGCTACACCTTC.

This rearrangement joins TRBV11-3 to TRBJ2-7; 8 nucleotides agree with TRBD2. Germline V gives CDR1 SGHNT, CDR2 YENEEA. CDR3 length: 15 amino acids. The J segment lost 3 bases and the V segment lost 4 bases, leaving 8 bases of the junction unmatched. The CDR3 here is CASSSWISGNYEQYF. In nucleotides, the CDR3 is TGTGCCAGCAGCTCGTGGATTAGCGGGAACTACGAGCAGTACTTC.

This clone has more than one count but fewer than ten. The CDR3 sequence: CAWSSGQGASTEAFF. Here the CDR3 DNA reads TGTGCCTGGAGTAGTGGGCAGGGGGCGAGCACTGAAGCTTTCTTT. The gene calls are TRBV30 and TRBJ1-1; TRBD1 agrees at 8 bases. V shed 2 bases, J shed 4 bases, and the junction held 9 bases outside the gene matches. This CDR3 contains 15 residues. Germline CDR1 is GTSNPN and CDR2 is SVGIG (reference sequence).

This clone occurred a few times. The chain couples TRBV19 to TRBJ1-1, with D possibly matching TRBD1 (6 bases). Germline V gives CDR1 LNHDA, CDR2 SQIVND (reference sequence). V was cut by 7 bases and J by 0 bases, with 12 bases left in between. This CDR3 is built from 14 residues. CDR3 DNA: TGTGCCAGTAAGGGGACATGGCTGAACACTGAAGCTTTCTTT. This sequence encodes CASKGTWLNTEAFF.

This clone was recorded many times. The chain is built from TRBV11-3 and TRBJ2-5; 7 nucleotides line up with TRBD1. This CDR3 region has 14 residues. Germline lookup yields CDR1 SGHNT and CDR2 YENEEA. The J segment lost 3 bases and the V segment lost 2 bases, leaving 3 bases of the junction unmatched. CDR3 nucleotides: TGTGCCAGCAGCTTAAGTACAGGGGAAGAGACCCAGTACTTC. Its translation is CASSLSTGEETQYF.

Only a few counts were recorded for this clone. V gene TRBV11-3 combines with J gene TRBJ2-3, with 14 bases lining up with TRBD2. The CDR3 covers 17 residues. The germline gives CDR1 SGHNT, CDR2 YENEEA. J was trimmed by 3 bases and V by 5 bases; bases with no gene match: 7. The CDR3 DNA follows: TGTGCCAGCAGCCCGGGGACTAGCGGGAGTAGAACAGATACGCAGTATTTT. Translating it yields CASSPGTSGSRTDTQYF.

This clone showed up just once. The chain recombines TRBV19 with TRBJ2-1; 9 bases match TRBD1. The CDR3 is made up of 15 amino acids. Losses at the gene ends were 4 bases for V and 5 bases for J; bases not matched to a gene: 6. Germline CDR1 is LNHDA and CDR2 is SQIVND (reference sequence). For the CDR3, the DNA is TGTGCCAGTAGTACTCCGGGACAGGGTCACAATGAGCAGTTCTTC. Encoded protein: CASSTPGQGHNEQFF.

This sequence joins TRBV19 and TRBJ2-5; D ambiguous. The ends were cut back, 5 bases at V and 0 bases at J, with 22 bases in the middle. The CDR3 loop spans 18 amino acids. The germline CDR1 and CDR2 sequences are LNHDA and SQIVND (reference sequence). Here the CDR3 reads CASSRYGLQRQYQETQYF. The CDR3 DNA is TGTGCCAGTAGTCGGTATGGGTTGCAGCGTCAGTACCAAGAGACCCAGTACTTC.

Relative to its sample, this clone is medium-sized. This chain joins TRBV6-8 and TRBJ1-6, with 7 positions matching TRBD1. The CDR3 length is 15 residues. V was pared by 5 bases and J by 7 bases, with 8 bases of the junction left unmatched. Germline lookup yields CDR1 MNHGY and CDR2 SAAAGT. CDR3 protein: CASSTTGTVNSPLHF. The CDR3 bases are TGTGCCAGCAGTACTACCGGGACAGTGAATTCACCCCTCCACTTT.

The chain uses TRBV25-1 and TRBJ2-1; 10 bases fit TRBD2. The CDR3 loop spans 15 amino acids. The germline V gene encodes CDR1 MGHDK and CDR2 SYGVNS. Trimming cost V 2 bases and J 4 bases; bases outside gene matches: 2. CDR3 region: CASSERTSGYNEQFF. In nucleotides, the CDR3 is TGTGCCAGCAGTGAACGGACTAGCGGATACAATGAGCAGTTCTTC.

This clone turned up a few times. This rearrangement joins TRBV6-8 to TRBJ2-1; 7 bases match TRBD2. CDR3 length: 17 residues. Germline CDR1 reads MNHGY; CDR2 reads SAAAGT. V lost 2 bases and J lost 2; bases outside the gene matches: 9. For the CDR3, the DNA is TGTGCCAGCAGTTACCCCCCGGCGCGGGGGACCTACAATGAGCAGTTCTTC. Its translation is CASSYPPARGTYNEQFF.

The chain combines TRBV6-8 with TRBJ2-6; D gene uncertain. V was pared by 2 bases and J by 4 bases, with 15 bases between. The CDR3 consists of 17 residues. Germline CDR1 is MNHGY and CDR2 is SAAAGT. The DNA of the CDR3 is TGTGCCAGCAGTTACGTCCACAGCTCTTCCGGGGCCAACGTCCTGACTTTC. This gives the protein CASSYVHSSSGANVLTF.

This clone was recorded a few times. The rearrangement joins TRBV9 to TRBJ1-3, with TRBD1 identical over 7 bases. J gave up 2 bases and V 1 base, and 3 bases lay outside the gene matches. Germline CDR1 and CDR2: SGDLS and YYNGEE. This CDR3 comprises 15 residues. CDR3 sequence (DNA): TGTGCCAGCAGCGTACTGACAGGGACTGGAAACACCATATATTTT. Protein: CASSVLTGTGNTIYF.

The chain has TRBV19 and TRBJ2-1, with D tentatively TRBD2 (5 bases). This CDR3 comprises 15 residues. CDR1 and CDR2 from the germline V gene are LNHDA and SQIVND (reference sequence). Trimming removed 3 bases from V and 2 bases from J, with 11 bases in between. The CDR3 region has the DNA TGTGCCAGTAGTATTGAGGGAGAAGCCTACAATGAGCAGTTCTTC. Translated: CASSIEGEAYNEQFF.

This clone has more than one count but fewer than ten. The chain combines TRBV9 with TRBJ1-4; D remains ambiguous. Deletions cut 5 bases from V and 4 bases from J, with 12 bases between. The V gene's germline CDR1 is SGDLS and CDR2 YYNGEE. The CDR3 length is 14 residues. The CDR3 DNA is TGTGCCAGCAGTCTACTGGAAATTAATGAAAAACTGTTTTTT. This sequence encodes CASSLLEINEKLFF.

The V call is TRBV18, the J call TRBJ2-2; D is possibly TRBD1 (6 bases). With 5 bases removed from V and 6 bases from J, the gap between germline ends came to 22 bases. CDR1 and CDR2 (germline): KGHSH, LQKENI. This CDR3 contains 17 residues. The CDR3 loop is CASSSRGDIIVAGELFF. CDR3 DNA sequence: TGTGCCAGCTCATCTAGAGGGGACATTATTGTAGCCGGGGAGCTGTTTTTT.

The CDR3 bases are TGTGCCAGCTCACCAGGGGGCGGCAATCAGCCCCAGCATTTT. Translating it yields CASSPGGGNQPQHF. This sequence joins TRBV18 and TRBJ1-5; tentatively, D is TRBD1 (6 bases). V was trimmed by 2 bases and J by 2 bases, leaving 7 bases between them. This CDR3 comprises 14 residues. CDR1 and CDR2 from the germline V gene are KGHSH and LQKENI.

This clone has a count of ten or more. The chain has TRBV7-7 and TRBJ2-1; D is uncertain. Germline V CDR1 and CDR2: SSHAT, FNYEAQ (reference sequence). The CDR3 extends over 15 amino acids. V lost 1 base and J 0 bases, leaving 7 bases between the germline ends. The CDR3, as DNA: TGTGCCAGCAGCTTAGACTCCAGCTCCTACAATGAGCAGTTCTTC. This translates into CASSLDSSSYNEQFF.

The V and J genes are TRBV4-1 and TRBJ1-1, with TRBD1 as a possible D gene (5 bases). The germline CDR1 and CDR2 sequences are MGHRA and YSYEKL. The CDR3 contains 15 residues. The V and J ends lost 4 bases and 2 bases respectively, with 14 bases between them. The CDR3 protein is CASSLSGTYNTEAFF. CDR3 in DNA: TGCGCCAGCAGCCTCTCAGGGACGTATAACACTGAAGCTTTCTTT.

This chain links TRBV11-3 with TRBJ1-6; TRBD1 aligns across 7 bases. CDR1 is SGHNT and CDR2 is YENEEA in the germline V gene. CDR3 length: 17 amino acids. V was pared by 5 bases and J by 9 bases, with 16 bases of the junction left unmatched. The chain's CDR3 is CASSLSDRDVRGSPLHF. CDR3 in DNA: TGTGCCAGCAGCCTTTCTGACAGGGATGTACGGGGTTCACCCCTCCACTTT.